What follows are 21 T cell receptor beta chains derived from one specimen sequenced in a study of CD8 T cells in Susac syndrome. RNA in amounts of about 0.45 to 1 ug was reverse transcribed with random hexamers. TCRdb called the immunoSEQ multiplex PCR reads again in MiXCR, with one record for every CDR3 protein. The repertoire has 150,000 to 200,000 distinct CDR3 sequences, 91% of them found once; the top ten carry 0.087%. The specimen was CD4+ T cells from PBMCs. Receptors were obtained from a human donor with Susac syndrome.

The chain employs TRBV2 and TRBJ2-1, with D uncertain. V gave up 4 bases and J gave up 6 bases, with 10 bases separating them. Germline V lookup: CDR1 SNHLY, CDR2 FYNNEI. CDR3 length: 13 residues. The CDR3 here is CASSAETFNEQFF. CDR3 DNA: TGTGCCAGCAGTGCAGAGACTTTCAATGAGCAGTTCTTC.

The V call is TRBV7-9, the J call TRBJ2-1, with 7 bases fitting TRBD1. CDR1 SEHNR and CDR2 FQNEAQ come from the germline V gene (reference sequence). The CDR3 is 13 amino acids. The junction had 7 bases not matched to a gene; V was cut back by 7 bases and J by 7 bases. CDR3 coding DNA: TGTGCCAGCACACGGGACAGCTTAAATGAGCAGTTCTTC. Translation gives CASTRDSLNEQFF.

The chain recombines TRBV10-3 with TRBJ1-5; no clear D gene. CDR3 size: 13 residues. The germline gives CDR1 ENHRY, CDR2 SYGVKD. V lost 0 bases and J lost 2, with 2 bases in between. The CDR3 spells CAISESGNQPQHF. In nucleotides, the CDR3 is TGTGCCATCAGTGAGTCTGGCAATCAGCCCCAGCATTTT.

This clonotype was seen a single time. The V and J genes are TRBV9 and TRBJ2-1; D not resolved. V lost 4 bases, J lost 3 bases, and 17 bases lay in between. CDR1 SGDLS and CDR2 YYNGEE come from the germline V gene. This CDR3 contains 16 residues. CDR3 sequence reads: CASSPERFHGYNEQFF. The CDR3 region has the DNA TGTGCCAGCAGCCCTGAGAGATTTCACGGCTACAATGAGCAGTTCTTC.

V gene TRBV20-1 combines with J gene TRBJ2-5; 8 bases agree with TRBD2. Trimming took 4 bases from V and 3 from J; bases not matched to a gene: 10. This CDR3 comprises 15 residues. Germline CDR1 reads DFQATT; CDR2 reads SNEGSKA (reference sequence). DNA of the CDR3: TGCAGTGCTAATCTTCGCGGGGGGATAAAAGAGACCCAGTACTTC. Residues: CSANLRGGIKETQYF.

Only one count was recorded for this clonotype. The V gene is TRBV9, the J gene TRBJ2-7; D possibly corresponds to TRBD1 (6 bases). Trimming left V 0 bases short and J 0 bases short, with 10 bases between. Germline assignment: CDR1 SGDLS and CDR2 YYNGEE. This CDR3 comprises 15 residues. CDR3 protein: CASSVGPDSSYEQYF. The CDR3 bases are TGTGCCAGCAGCGTAGGTCCGGACAGCTCCTACGAGCAGTACTTC. Full variable domain (rest looked up from reference TRBV9 and TRBJ2-7): DSGVTQTPKHLITATGQRVTLRCSPRSGDLSVYWYQQSLDQGLQFLIQYYNGEERAKGNILERFSAQQFPDLHSELNLSSLELGDSALYFCASSVGPDSSYEQYFGPGTRLTVT.

The genes are TRBV7-2 and TRBJ1-1; tentative D call: TRBD1 (5 bases). This CDR3 region has 13 residues. CDR1 is SGHTA and CDR2 is FQGNSA in the germline V gene. The V end was cut by 3 bases, the J end by 2 bases, with 7 bases between. The CDR3 nucleotides are TGTGCCAGCAGCTTTCAGGGAAACACTGAAGCTTTCTTT. As protein: CASSFQGNTEAFF.

This sequence joins TRBV5-4 and TRBJ2-2, with no clear D. CDR3 length: 14 residues. The ends were cut back, 0 bases at V and 2 bases at J, with 5 bases in the middle. Germline V gene sequence: CDR1 SGHNT, CDR2 YYREEE (reference sequence). The CDR3 nucleotides are TGTGCCAGCAGCTTGGTATCTAACACCGGGGAGCTGTTTTTT. Protein product: CASSLVSNTGELFF.

The chain carries TRBV12-3 or TRBV12-4 and TRBJ1-3; 7 bases are shared with TRBD1. V was clipped by 7 bases and J by 1 base; unmatched bases: 10. There are 16 residues in the CDR3. The CDR3 spells CASTPGGTGSGNTIYF. The CDR3 nucleotides are TGTGCCAGCACCCCAGGGGGAACAGGGTCTGGAAACACCATATATTTT.

V usage is TRBV9 and J usage is TRBJ1-1; perhaps TRBD1 as D (5 bases). CDR1 is SGDLS, CDR2 YYNGEE, per germline. The CDR3 totals 14 residues. The ends were cut back, 4 bases at V and 6 bases at J, with 16 bases in the middle. The chain's CDR3 is CASSRGGDLAEAFF. In nucleotides, the CDR3 is TGTGCCAGCAGCCGTGGGGGGGATCTCGCTGAAGCTTTCTTT.

V and J are TRBV20-1 and TRBJ1-1; 10 positions match TRBD1. This CDR3 has 16 residues. Germline assignment: CDR1 DFQATT and CDR2 SNEGSKA (reference sequence). The J segment lost 1 base and the V segment lost 0 bases, leaving 5 bases of the junction unmatched. The CDR3 DNA is TGCAGTGCTAGAGATCCGGGACAGGGGCGGAACACTGAAGCTTTCTTT. Translating gives CSARDPGQGRNTEAFF.

The chain combines TRBV5-4 with TRBJ2-7; D perhaps matches TRBD1 (5 bases). The germline V and J ends were trimmed by 0 bases and 0 bases, with 10 bases remaining between them. This CDR3 has 15 residues. Germline-derived CDR1 and CDR2 are SGHNT and YYREEE (reference sequence). The CDR3 sequence: CASSLATDPSYEQYF. The CDR3 DNA reads TGTGCCAGCAGCTTGGCGACAGATCCCTCCTACGAGCAGTACTTC. Complete variable domain (other parts from reference TRBV5-4 and TRBJ2-7): ETGVTQSPTHLIKTRGQQVTLRCSSQSGHNTVSWYQQALGQGPQFIFQYYREEENGRGNFPPRFSGLQFPNYSSELNVNALELDDSALYLCASSLATDPSYEQYFGPGTRLTVT.

The V gene is TRBV5-1, the J gene TRBJ2-5; 13 bases are a match to TRBD2. Unmatched junction bases numbered 8, after V lost 4 bases and J lost 5 bases. Germline V CDR1 and CDR2: SGHRS, YFSETQ. This CDR3 region has 16 residues. In DNA form, the CDR3 reads TGCGCCAGCAGCCCACTAGCGGGAGGGCCGGATGAGACCCAGTACTTC. Its translation: CASSPLAGGPDETQYF.

V gene TRBV28 combines with J gene TRBJ1-5; D call uncertain. Trimming stripped 5 bases from V and 11 bases from J, with 16 bases between. The CDR3 covers 13 residues. Germline CDR1 MDHEN, CDR2 SYDVKM. CDR3 bases: TGTGCCAGCAGTCTCAGCTACCGGCCGTCCCAGCATTTT. Translation: CASSLSYRPSQHF.

This chain links TRBV3-1 with TRBJ1-3; D is unclear. Trimming took off 0 bases at V and 0 bases at J, with 6 bases between the two ends. From germline, CDR1 is LGHDT and CDR2 YNNKEL (reference sequence). This CDR3 contains 15 residues. In DNA, the CDR3 is TGTGCCAGCAGCCAAGACAGATACTCTGGAAACACCATATATTTT. It specifies CASSQDRYSGNTIYF.

The CDR3 sequence: CASIRDSTPSAAFF. CDR3 bases: TGTGCCAGCATCCGGGACAGTACCCCATCGGCAGCTTTCTTT. The V call is TRBV6-1, the J call TRBJ1-1; 7 bases line up with TRBD1. The ends lost 7 bases at V and 10 bases at J; junction bases unmatched: 15. The CDR3 covers 14 residues. Germline assignment: CDR1 MNHNS and CDR2 SASEGT.

The chain is built from TRBV15 and TRBJ2-7, with 9 bases identical to TRBD2. This CDR3 spans 15 amino acids. V trimming: 5 bases; J trimming: 3 bases; junction bases outside the gene matches: 8. In germline, CDR1 is LNHNV, CDR2 YYDKDF (reference sequence). This CDR3 reads CATSRLEREDYEQYF. CDR3 DNA: TGTGCCACCAGCCGCCTTGAGCGGGAGGACTACGAGCAGTACTTC.

The count of this clonotype is one. The V gene is TRBV11-2, the J gene TRBJ2-5; 8 nucleotides match TRBD1. J gave up 2 bases and V 6 bases, and 8 bases lay outside the gene matches. In germline, CDR1 is SGHAT, CDR2 FQNNGV. The CDR3 extends over 15 amino acids. Here the CDR3 reads CASRRAGTGQETQYF. The CDR3 coding sequence is TGTGCCAGCAGACGAGCCGGGACAGGACAAGAGACCCAGTACTTC.

The V call is TRBV10-2, the J call TRBJ1-3; 9 bases are shared with TRBD1. The CDR3 contains 17 residues. Germline CDR1 reads WSHSY; CDR2 reads SAAADI. Trimming at V came to 3 bases and at J to 4 bases, leaving 10 bases not matched to a gene. CDR3 sequence: CASSDHTGGVDGNTIYF. As DNA, the CDR3 is TGCGCCAGCAGTGACCACACAGGGGGCGTAGACGGAAACACCATATATTTT.

This chain uses TRBV3-1 with TRBJ1-1; D not certain. Germline CDR1 LGHDT, CDR2 YNNKEL (reference sequence). This CDR3 is 11 amino acids long. Trimming cost V 3 bases and J 8 bases, with 7 bases left between them. The CDR3 DNA reads as TGTGCCAGCAGCCAGGGCGGAGAAGCTTTCTTT. The encoded protein is CASSQGGEAFF.

V gene TRBV5-1 combines with J gene TRBJ1-3; D is unresolved. V was clipped by 0 bases and J by 11 bases, with 12 bases between them. From germline, CDR1 is SGHRS and CDR2 YFSETQ. The CDR3 runs 13 residues. The CDR3 DNA sequence: TGCGCCAGCAGCTTGGACCAGTCGTCGCCCATATATTTT. Its translation is CASSLDQSSPIYF.